Detailed here is one TCR beta chain. What it binds is unknown. Doses given second, at about 4 or about 12 weeks, were pooled. The data stem from a study of T cell responses to AZD1222 COVID-19 vaccine. Study-wide points: Most donors were white British, females outnumbered males, and clonal diversity was possibly underestimated.

TCRdb keeps only in-frame clones here, not all; method: immunoSEQ multiplex PCR. The table shows some 110,000 clones, with just over 85% occurring only once. The CDR3 totals 15 residues. V was clipped by 0 bases and J by 2 bases, with 11 bases between them. Germline assignment: CDR1 LNHNV and CDR2 YYDKDF (reference sequence). This chain joins TRBV15 and TRBJ2-7; D ambiguous. This material consisted of peripheral blood, taken 28 days after the second AZD1222 dose. The source of this sequence is an adult who received the AZD1222 COVID-19 vaccine. CDR3 DNA sequence: TGTGCCACCAGCAGAGAACGGGCCGGAACCTACGAGCAGTACTTC. Its protein is CATSRERAGTYEQYF.